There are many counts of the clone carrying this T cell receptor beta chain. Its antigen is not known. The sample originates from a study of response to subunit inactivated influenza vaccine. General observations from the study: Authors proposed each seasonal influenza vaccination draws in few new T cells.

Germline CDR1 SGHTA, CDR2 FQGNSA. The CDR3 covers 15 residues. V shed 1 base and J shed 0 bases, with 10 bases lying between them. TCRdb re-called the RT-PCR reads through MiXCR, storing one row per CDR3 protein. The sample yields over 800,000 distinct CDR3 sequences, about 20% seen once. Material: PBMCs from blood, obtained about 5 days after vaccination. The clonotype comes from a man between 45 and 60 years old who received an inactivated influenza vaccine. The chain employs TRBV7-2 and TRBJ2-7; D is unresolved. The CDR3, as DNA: TGTGCCAGCAGCTTAGGGGCGGTAAGCTCCTACGAGCAGTACTTC. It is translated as CASSLGAVSSYEQYF.